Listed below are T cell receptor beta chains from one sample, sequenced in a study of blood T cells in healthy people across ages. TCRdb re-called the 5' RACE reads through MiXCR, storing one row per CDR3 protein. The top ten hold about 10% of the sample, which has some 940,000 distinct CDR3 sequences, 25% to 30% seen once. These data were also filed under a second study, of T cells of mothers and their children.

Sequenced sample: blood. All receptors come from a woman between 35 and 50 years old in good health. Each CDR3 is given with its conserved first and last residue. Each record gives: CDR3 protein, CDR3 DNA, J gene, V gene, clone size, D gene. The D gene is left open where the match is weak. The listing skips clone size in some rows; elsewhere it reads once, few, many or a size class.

CSARARMNTEAFF | TGCAGTGCTAGGGCCAGGATGAACACTGAAGCTTTCTTT | TRBJ1-1 | TRBV20-1 | . | .
CASSQGVNEQYF | TGTGCCAGCAGCCAGGGGGTAAACGAGCAGTACTTC | TRBJ2-7 | TRBV7-2 | . | TRBD1
CASSSKHYGYTF | TGTGCCAGCAGTTCAAAACACTATGGCTACACCTTC | TRBJ1-2 | TRBV12-3/TRBV12-4 | many | .
CASSTTDRADTEAFF | TGTGCCAGCAGCACGACGGACAGGGCCGACACTGAAGCTTTCTTT | TRBJ1-1 | TRBV21-1 | few | .
CASSVGGYEKLFF | TGTGCCAGCAGCGTCGGGGGGTATGAAAAACTGTTTTTT | TRBJ1-4 | TRBV14 | . | .
CASSLGARIGEQYF | TGTGCCAGCAGCTTAGGGGCCCGAATAGGCGAGCAGTACTTC | TRBJ2-7 | TRBV7-8 | . | .
CAWSVSGEGKAFF | TGTGCCTGGAGTGTTTCTGGGGAGGGCAAGGCTTTCTTT | TRBJ1-1 | TRBV30 | . | .
CASSPRRVLPYGYTF | TGTGCCAGCAGCCCCCGGCGCGTGCTCCCCTATGGCTACACCTTC | TRBJ1-2 | TRBV7-2 | many | .
CSAPGVHTQDTQYF | TGCAGCGCCCCCGGGGTCCACACACAAGATACGCAGTATTTT | TRBJ2-3 | TRBV29-1 | . | .
CSARASGQQETQYF | TGCAGTGCTCGCGCTAGTGGACAGCAAGAGACCCAGTACTTC | TRBJ2-5 | TRBV20-1 | . | .
CASSWTGTDYGYTF | TGTGCCAGCAGCTGGACCGGGACGGATTATGGCTACACCTTC | TRBJ1-2 | TRBV5-6 | few | .
CASSLGGGSSTDTQYF | TGTGCCAGCAGTTTAGGAGGCGGTTCTAGCACAGATACGCAGTATTTT | TRBJ2-3 | TRBV12-3/TRBV12-4 | many | .
CASTPGGNDYGYTF | TGTGCCAGCACCCCAGGGGGCAACGACTATGGCTACACCTTC | TRBJ1-2 | TRBV3-1 | . | TRBD1
CASILNPGANTEAFF | TGTGCCAGTATCCTGAACCCGGGCGCGAACACCGAAGCTTTCTTT | TRBJ1-1 | TRBV19 | . | .
CASSPVLNQPQHF | TGTGCCAGCAGCCCAGTTCTCAATCAGCCCCAGCATTTT | TRBJ1-5 | TRBV6-2/TRBV6-3 | . | .
CASGSDSGGRETQYF | TGTGCCAGCGGATCAGATAGCGGGGGGAGGGAGACCCAGTACTTC | TRBJ2-5 | TRBV7-2 | . | TRBD2
CASSEATLSYEQYF | TGCGCCAGCAGCGAAGCGACACTTTCCTACGAGCAGTACTTC | TRBJ2-7 | TRBV4-1 | many | .
CAISEGRTDGYTF | TGTGCCATCAGTGAAGGTCGGACAGATGGCTACACCTTC | TRBJ1-2 | TRBV10-3 | . | .
CSAPRTSGTDTRYF | TGCAGTGCCCCCCGGACTAGCGGCACAGATACGCGGTATTTT | TRBJ2-3 | TRBV20-1 | . | TRBD2
CASSFRTGTNSPLHF | TGTGCCAGCAGCTTTCGGACAGGGACCAATTCACCCCTCCACTTT | TRBJ1-6 | TRBV7-2 | many | TRBD1
CASTVSFYGYTF | TGTGCCAGCACAGTCTCCTTCTATGGCTACACCTTC | TRBJ1-2 | TRBV6-1 | many | .
CASSLNGAGYQETQYF | TGTGCCAGCAGCTTAAACGGGGCGGGGTACCAAGAGACCCAGTACTTC | TRBJ2-5 | TRBV7-3 | . | .
CASSGRTRSGANVLTF | TGTGCCAGCAGTGGAAGGACTAGGTCTGGGGCCAACGTCCTGACTTTC | TRBJ2-6 | TRBV2 | many | TRBD2